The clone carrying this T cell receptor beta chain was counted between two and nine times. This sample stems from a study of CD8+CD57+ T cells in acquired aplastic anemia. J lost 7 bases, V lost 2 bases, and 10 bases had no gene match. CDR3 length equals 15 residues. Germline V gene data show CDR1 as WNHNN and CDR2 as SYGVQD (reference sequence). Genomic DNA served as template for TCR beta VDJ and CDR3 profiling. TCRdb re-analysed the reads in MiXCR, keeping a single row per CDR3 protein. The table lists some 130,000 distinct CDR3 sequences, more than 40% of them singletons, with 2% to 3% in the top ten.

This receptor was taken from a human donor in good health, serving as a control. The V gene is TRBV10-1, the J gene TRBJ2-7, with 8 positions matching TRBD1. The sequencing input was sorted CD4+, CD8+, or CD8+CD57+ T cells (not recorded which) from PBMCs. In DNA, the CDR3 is TGCGCCAGCAGTGAGGAGGGGACAGGTAGTGGGGAGCAGTACTTC. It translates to CASSEEGTGSGEQYF.